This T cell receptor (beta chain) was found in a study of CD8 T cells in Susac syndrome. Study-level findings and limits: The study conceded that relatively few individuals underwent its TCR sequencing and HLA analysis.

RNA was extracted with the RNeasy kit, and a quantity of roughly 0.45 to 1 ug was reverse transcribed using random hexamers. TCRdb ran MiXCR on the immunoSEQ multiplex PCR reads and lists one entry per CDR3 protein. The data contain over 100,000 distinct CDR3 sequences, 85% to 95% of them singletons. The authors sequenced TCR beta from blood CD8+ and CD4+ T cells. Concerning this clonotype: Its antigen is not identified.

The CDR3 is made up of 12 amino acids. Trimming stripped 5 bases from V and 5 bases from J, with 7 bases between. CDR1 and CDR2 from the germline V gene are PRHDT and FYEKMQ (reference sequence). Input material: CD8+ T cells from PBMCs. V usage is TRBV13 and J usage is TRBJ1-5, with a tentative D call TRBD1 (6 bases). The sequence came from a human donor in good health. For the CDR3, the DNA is TGTGCCAGCAGCAGGGGGGATCAGCCCCAGCATTTT. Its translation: CASSRGDQPQHF.